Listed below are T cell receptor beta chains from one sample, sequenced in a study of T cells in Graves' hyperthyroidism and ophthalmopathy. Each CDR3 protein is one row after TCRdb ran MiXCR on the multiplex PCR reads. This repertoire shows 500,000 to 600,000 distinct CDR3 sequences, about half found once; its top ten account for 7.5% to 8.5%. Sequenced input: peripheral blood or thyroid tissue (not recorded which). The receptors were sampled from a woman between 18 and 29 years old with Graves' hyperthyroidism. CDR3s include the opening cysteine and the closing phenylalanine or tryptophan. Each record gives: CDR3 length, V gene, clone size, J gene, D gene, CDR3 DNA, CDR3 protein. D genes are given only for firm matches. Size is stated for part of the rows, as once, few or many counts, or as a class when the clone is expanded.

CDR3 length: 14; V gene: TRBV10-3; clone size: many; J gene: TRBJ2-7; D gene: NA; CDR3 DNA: TGTGCCATCAGACTGGAGGGGAAAGCCTACGAGCAGTACTTC; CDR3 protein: CAIRLEGKAYEQYF
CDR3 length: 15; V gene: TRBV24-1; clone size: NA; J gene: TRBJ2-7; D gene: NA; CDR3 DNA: TGTGCCACCAGTGCTAGAGACAGGCCCGCCTACGAGCAGTACTTC; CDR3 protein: CATSARDRPAYEQYF
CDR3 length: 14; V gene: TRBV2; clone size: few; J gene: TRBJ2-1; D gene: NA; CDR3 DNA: TGTGCCAGCGAGACATGGGGCTCCTACAATGAGCAGTTCTTC; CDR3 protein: CASETWGSYNEQFF
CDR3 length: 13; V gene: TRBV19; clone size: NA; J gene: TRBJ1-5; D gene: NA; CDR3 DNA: TGTGCCAGTAGTCCCGCCGGGGAAGGGCCCCAGCATTTT; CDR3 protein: CASSPAGEGPQHF
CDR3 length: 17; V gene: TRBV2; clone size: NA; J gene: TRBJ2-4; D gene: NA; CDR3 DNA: TGTGCCAGCAGTGAATCAAGGAGAACCTTAGCCAAAAACATTCAGTACTTC; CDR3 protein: CASSESRRTLAKNIQYF
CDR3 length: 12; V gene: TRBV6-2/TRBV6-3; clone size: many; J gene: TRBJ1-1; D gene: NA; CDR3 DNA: TGTGCCAGCAGTTACCCTTTCAGTGAAGCTTTCTTT; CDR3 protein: CASSYPFSEAFF
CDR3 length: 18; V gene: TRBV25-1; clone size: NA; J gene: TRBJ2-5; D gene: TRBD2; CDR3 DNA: TGTGCCAGCAGTGAAGACGACGAGGGAGGGCGGGGGCAAGAGACCCAGTACTTC; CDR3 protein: CASSEDDEGGRGQETQYF
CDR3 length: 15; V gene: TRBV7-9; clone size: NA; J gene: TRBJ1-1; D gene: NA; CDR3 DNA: TGTGCCAGCAGCTTGGGTGACAGAACAAACACTGAAGCTTTCTTT; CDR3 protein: CASSLGDRTNTEAFF
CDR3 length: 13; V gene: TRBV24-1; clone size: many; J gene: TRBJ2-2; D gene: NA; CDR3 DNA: TGTGCCACCAAACAGGGCGGCACCGGGGAGCTGTTTTTT; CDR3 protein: CATKQGGTGELFF
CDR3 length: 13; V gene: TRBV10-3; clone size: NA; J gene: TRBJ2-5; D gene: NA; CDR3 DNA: TGTGCCTTCAATGAGAGGGACCAAGAGACCCAGTACTTC; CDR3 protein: CAFNERDQETQYF
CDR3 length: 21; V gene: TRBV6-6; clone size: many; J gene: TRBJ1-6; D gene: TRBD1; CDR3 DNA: TGTGCCAGCAGTTACTCGAGAGGGGACAGGGACATATGGTCCTATAATTCACCCCTCCACTTT; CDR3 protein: CASSYSRGDRDIWSYNSPLHF
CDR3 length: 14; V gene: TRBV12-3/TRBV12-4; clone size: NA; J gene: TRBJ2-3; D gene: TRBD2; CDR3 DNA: TGTGCCAGCAGTAGTTTAGCGGGAACGGATACGCAGTATTTT; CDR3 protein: CASSSLAGTDTQYF
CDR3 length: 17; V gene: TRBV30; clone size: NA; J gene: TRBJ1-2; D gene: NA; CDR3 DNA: TGTGCCTGGAGTGGGCAGGCTTTGCTTCTGCGATCCTATGGCTACACCTTC; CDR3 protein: CAWSGQALLLRSYGYTF
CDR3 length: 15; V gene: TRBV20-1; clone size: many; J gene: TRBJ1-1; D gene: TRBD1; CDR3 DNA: TGCAGTGCACGGGCAGGGGGCGGTTTAGGCACTGAAGCTTTCTTT; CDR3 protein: CSARAGGGLGTEAFF
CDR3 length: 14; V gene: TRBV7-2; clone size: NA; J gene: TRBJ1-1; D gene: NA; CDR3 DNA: TGTGCCAGCAGCTTGGCCGGAAGGCGGGTTGAAGCTTTCTTT; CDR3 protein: CASSLAGRRVEAFF
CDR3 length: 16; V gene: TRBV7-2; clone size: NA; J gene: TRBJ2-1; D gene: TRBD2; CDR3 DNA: TGTGCCAGCAGCCCTAGCTGGGGAGGGAGTATTAGTGAGCAGTTCTTC; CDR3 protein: CASSPSWGGSISEQFF
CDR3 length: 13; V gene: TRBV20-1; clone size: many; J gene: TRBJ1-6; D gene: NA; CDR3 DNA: TGCAGTGCTGGCAGTGCTGGTGGTTCACCCCTCCACTTT; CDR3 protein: CSAGSAGGSPLHF
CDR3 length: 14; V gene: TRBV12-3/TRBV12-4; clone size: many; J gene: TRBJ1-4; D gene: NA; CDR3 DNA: TGTGCCAGCAGCCCGGGGCACAGTCTCGAAAAACTGTTTTTT; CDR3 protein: CASSPGHSLEKLFF
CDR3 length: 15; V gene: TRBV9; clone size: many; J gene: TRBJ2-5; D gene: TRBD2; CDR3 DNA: TGTGCCAGCAGCGTAGAAGGACTAGATGTGGAGACCCAGTACTTC; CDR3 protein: CASSVEGLDVETQYF
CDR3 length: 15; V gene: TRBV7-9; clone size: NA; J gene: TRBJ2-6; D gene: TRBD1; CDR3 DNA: TGTGCCAGCACCCGACAGGGCGCTGGGGCCAACGTCCTGACTTTC; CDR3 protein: CASTRQGAGANVLTF
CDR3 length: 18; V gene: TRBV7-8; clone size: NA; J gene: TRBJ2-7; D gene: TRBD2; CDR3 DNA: TGTGCCAGCAGCTTAAACCCGACTAGCGGGAGGGGAGTCTACGAGCAGTACTTC; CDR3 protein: CASSLNPTSGRGVYEQYF
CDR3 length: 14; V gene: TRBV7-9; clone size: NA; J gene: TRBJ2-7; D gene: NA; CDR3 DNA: TGTGCCAGCAGCAAAGGGGGGGCGGCGTACGAGCAGTACTTC; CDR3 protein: CASSKGGAAYEQYF
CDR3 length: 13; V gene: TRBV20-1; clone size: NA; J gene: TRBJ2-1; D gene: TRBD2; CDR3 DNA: TGCAGTGCTAGAGGGGGGGGGACGGGAGAGCAGTTCTTC; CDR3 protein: CSARGGGTGEQFF
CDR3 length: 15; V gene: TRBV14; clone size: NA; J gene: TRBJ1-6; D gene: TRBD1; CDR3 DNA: TGTGCCAGCAGCCCGACAGGGTACGGGGGTTCACCCCTCCACTTT; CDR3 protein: CASSPTGYGGSPLHF
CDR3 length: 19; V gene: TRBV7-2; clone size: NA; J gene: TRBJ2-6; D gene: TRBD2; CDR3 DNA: TGTGCCAGCAGCCGAGGGTGGGGTAGCGGGAAAGCTGGGGCCAACGTCCTGACTTTC; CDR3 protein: CASSRGWGSGKAGANVLTF
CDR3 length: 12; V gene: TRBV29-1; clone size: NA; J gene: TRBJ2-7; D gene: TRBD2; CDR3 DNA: TGCAGCTTGCGGGCTAGCGGGGACGAGCAGTACTTC; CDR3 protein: CSLRASGDEQYF
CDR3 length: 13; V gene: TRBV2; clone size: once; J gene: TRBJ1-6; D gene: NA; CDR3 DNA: TGTGCCAGCAGTGAAGCAGGGCGGCCACCCCTCCACTTT; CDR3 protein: CASSEAGRPPLHF
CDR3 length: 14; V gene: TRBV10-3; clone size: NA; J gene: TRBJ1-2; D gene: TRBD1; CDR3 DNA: TGTGCCATCGGAGTCGGGACAGGGGGGGACGGCTACACCTTC; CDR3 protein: CAIGVGTGGDGYTF
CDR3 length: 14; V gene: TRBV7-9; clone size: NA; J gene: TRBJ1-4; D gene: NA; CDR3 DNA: TGTGCCAGCAGGGGAGACATACAACATGAAAAACTGTTTTTT; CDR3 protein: CASRGDIQHEKLFF
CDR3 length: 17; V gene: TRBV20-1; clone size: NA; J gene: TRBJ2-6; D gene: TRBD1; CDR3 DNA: TGCAGTGCTAGGTCTATTGACAGGGCATCTGGGGCCAACGTCCTGACTTTC; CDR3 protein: CSARSIDRASGANVLTF
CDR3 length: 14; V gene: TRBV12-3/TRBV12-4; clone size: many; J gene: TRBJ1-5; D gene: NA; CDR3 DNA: TGTGCCAGCACCCAGGGACTGACGGGCCAGCCCCAGCATTTT; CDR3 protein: CASTQGLTGQPQHF
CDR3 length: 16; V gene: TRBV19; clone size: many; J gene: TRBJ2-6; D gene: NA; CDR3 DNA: TGTGCCAGTAGTATGGGGCGGCCCTCTGGGGCCAACGTCCTGACTTTC; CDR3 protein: CASSMGRPSGANVLTF
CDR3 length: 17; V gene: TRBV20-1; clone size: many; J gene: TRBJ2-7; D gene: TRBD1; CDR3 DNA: TGCAGTGCTAGAGATCCCCACCAACAGGGGGTTAGCTACGAGCAGTACTTC; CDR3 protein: CSARDPHQQGVSYEQYF
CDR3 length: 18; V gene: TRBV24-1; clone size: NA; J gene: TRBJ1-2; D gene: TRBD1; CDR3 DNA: TGTGCCAGCAGTTCCCCGGGCGGGACAGGGACCCTTGGCTATGGCTACACCTTC; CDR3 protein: CASSSPGGTGTLGYGYTF
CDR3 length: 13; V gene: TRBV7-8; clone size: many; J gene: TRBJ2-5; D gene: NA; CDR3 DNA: TGTGCCAGCAGCTTTCGGGGAGAAGAGACCCAGTACTTC; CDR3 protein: CASSFRGEETQYF
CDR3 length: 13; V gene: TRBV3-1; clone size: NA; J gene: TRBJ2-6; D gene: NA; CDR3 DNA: TGTGCCAGCAGCCAAGCTGGGGAAGGGACTGAAGCTTTC; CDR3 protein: CASSQAGEGTEAF
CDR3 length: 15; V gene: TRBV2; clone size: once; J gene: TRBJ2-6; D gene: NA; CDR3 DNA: TGTGCCAGCAGTGAGGAGGGACCTGGGGCCAACGTCCTGACTTTC; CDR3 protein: CASSEEGPGANVLTF
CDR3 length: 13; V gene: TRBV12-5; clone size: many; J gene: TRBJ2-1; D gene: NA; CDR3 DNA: TGTGCTAGTGGCCTTACAGGTTACAATGAGCAGTTCTTC; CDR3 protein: CASGLTGYNEQFF